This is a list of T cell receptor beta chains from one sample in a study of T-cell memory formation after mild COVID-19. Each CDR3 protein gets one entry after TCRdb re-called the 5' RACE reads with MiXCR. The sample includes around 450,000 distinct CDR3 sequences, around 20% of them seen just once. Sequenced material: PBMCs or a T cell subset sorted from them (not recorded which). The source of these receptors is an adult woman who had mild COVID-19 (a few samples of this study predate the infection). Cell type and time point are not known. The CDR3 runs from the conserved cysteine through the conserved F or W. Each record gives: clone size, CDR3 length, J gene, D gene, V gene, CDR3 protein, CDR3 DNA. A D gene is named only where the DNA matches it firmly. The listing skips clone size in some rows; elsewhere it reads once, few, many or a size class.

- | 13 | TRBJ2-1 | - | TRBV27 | CASSLTRAVEQFF | TGTGCCAGCAGTCTGACTAGAGCGGTTGAGCAGTTCTTC
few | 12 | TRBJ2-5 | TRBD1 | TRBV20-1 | CSAPQGAETQYF | TGCAGTGCTCCGCAGGGGGCGGAGACCCAGTACTTC
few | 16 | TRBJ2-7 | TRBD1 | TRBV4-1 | CASSQVRDRGLYEQYF | TGCGCCAGCAGCCAAGTTCGGGACAGGGGGTTATACGAGCAGTACTTC
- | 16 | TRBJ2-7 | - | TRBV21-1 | CASSKVSHWGVYEQYF | TGTGCCAGCAGCAAAGTGTCCCATTGGGGGGTCTACGAGCAGTACTTC
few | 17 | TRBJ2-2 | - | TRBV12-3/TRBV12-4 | CASRFDNVFSGTGELFF | TGTGCCAGCAGATTCGACAACGTCTTCAGCGGGACCGGGGAGCTGTTTTTT
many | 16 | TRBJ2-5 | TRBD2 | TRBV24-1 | CATSKRTSGMVETQYF | TGTGCCACCAGTAAACGTACTAGCGGGATGGTGGAGACCCAGTACTTC
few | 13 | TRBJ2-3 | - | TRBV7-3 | CASSPDPGKAQYF | TGTGCCAGCAGCCCCGACCCAGGGAAGGCGCAGTATTTT
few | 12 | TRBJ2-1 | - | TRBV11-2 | CASSYGSNEQFF | TGTGCCAGCAGCTACGGGAGCAATGAGCAGTTCTTC
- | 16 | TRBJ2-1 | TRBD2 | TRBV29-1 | CSVVIVAGVWVNEQFF | TGCAGCGTTGTCATCGTAGCGGGAGTTTGGGTCAATGAGCAGTTCTTC
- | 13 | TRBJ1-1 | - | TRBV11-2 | CASSYTADTEAFF | TGTGCCAGCAGCTATACAGCAGACACTGAAGCTTTCTTT
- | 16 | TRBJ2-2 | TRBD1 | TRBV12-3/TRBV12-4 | CASSLAGTGNTGELFF | TGTGCCAGCAGTTTAGCCGGGACAGGGAACACCGGGGAGCTGTTTTTT
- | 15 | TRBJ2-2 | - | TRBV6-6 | CASSYSSRGGGELFF | TGTGCCAGCAGTTACTCGAGTCGGGGAGGCGGGGAGCTGTTTTTT
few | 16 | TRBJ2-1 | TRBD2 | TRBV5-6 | CASSRTSGRWYNEQFF | TGTGCCAGCAGCAGGACTAGCGGGAGGTGGTACAATGAGCAGTTCTTC
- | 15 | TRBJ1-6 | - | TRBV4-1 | CASSQDRPGTSPLHF | TGCGCCAGCAGCCAAGATAGGCCAGGGACATCACCCCTCCACTTT
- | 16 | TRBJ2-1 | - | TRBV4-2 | CASSHNTGSSYNEQFF | TGTGCCAGCAGCCACAACACGGGGAGCTCCTACAATGAGCAGTTCTTC
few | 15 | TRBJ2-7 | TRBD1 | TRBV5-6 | CASSFFGTGAGEQYF | TGTGCCAGCAGCTTTTTCGGGACAGGGGCAGGGGAGCAGTACTTC
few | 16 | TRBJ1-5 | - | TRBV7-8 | CASSLLVAGSNQPQHF | TGTGCCAGCAGCTTACTTGTGGCAGGGTCTAATCAGCCCCAGCATTTT